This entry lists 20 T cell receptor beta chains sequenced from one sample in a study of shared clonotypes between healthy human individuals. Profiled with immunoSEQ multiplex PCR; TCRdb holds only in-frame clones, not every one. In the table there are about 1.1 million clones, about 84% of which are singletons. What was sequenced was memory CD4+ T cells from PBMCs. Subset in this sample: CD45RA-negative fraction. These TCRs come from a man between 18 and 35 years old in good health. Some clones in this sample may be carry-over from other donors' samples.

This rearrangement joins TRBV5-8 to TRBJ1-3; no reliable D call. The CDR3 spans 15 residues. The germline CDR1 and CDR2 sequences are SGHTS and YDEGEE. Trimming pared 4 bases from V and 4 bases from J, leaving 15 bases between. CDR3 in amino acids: CASSLVGFLGNTIYF. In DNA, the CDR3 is TGTGCCAGCAGCCTAGTGGGGTTCCTCGGAAACACCATATATTTT.

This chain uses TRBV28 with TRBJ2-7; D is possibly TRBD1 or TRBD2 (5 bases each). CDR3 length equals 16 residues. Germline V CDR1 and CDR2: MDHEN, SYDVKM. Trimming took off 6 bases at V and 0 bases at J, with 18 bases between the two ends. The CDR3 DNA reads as TGTGCCAGCAGCATAATAGGGACCACTAGCTCCTACGAGCAGTACTTC. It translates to CASSIIGTTSSYEQYF.

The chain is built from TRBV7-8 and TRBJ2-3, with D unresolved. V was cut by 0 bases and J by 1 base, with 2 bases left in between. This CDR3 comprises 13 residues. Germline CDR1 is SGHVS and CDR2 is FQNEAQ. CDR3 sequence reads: CASSLARTDTQYF. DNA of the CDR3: TGTGCCAGCAGCTTAGCCCGCACAGATACGCAGTATTTT.

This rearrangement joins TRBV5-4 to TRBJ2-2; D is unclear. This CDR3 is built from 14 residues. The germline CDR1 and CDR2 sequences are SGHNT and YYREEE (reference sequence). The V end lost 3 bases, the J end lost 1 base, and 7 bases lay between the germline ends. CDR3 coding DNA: TGTGCCAGCAGCTCGGATCTGAACACCGGGGAGCTGTTTTTT. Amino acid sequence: CASSSDLNTGELFF.

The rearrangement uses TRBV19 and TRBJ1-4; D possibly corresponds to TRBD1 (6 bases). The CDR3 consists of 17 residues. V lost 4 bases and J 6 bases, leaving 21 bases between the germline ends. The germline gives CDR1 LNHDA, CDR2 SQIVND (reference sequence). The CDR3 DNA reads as TGTGCCAGTAGTACGCGACGGACAGCCCGATTATATGAAAAACTGTTTTTT. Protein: CASSTRRTARLYEKLFF.

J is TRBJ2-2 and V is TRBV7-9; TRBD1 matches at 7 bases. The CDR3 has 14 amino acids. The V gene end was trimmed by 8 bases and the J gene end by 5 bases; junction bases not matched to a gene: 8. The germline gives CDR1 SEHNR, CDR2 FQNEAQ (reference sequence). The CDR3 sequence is CASRGQISTGELFF. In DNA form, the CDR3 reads TGTGCCAGCCGGGGACAGATAAGTACCGGGGAGCTGTTTTTT.

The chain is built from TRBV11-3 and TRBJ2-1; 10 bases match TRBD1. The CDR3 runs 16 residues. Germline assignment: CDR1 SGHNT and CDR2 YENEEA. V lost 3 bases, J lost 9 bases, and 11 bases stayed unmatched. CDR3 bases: TGTGCCAGCAGCTTCGACGACAGGGGGCGATCGGGTGAGCAGTTCTTC. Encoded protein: CASSFDDRGRSGEQFF.

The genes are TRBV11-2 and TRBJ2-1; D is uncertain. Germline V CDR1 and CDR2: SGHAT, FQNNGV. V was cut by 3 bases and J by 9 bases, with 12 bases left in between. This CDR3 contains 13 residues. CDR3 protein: CASSFLGQSEQFF. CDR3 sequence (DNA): TGTGCCAGCAGCTTTCTTGGCCAGTCTGAGCAGTTCTTC.

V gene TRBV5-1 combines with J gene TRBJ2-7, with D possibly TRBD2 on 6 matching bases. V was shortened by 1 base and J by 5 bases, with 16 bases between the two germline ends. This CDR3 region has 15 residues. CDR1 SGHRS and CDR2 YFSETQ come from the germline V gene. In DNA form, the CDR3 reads TGCGCCAGCAGCTTGATCCACGGAAGGGAGGACGAGCAGTACTTC. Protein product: CASSLIHGREDEQYF.

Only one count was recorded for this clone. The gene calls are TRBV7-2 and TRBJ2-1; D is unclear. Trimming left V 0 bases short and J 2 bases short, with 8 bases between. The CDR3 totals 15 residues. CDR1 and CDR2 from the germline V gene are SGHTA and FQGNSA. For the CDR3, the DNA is TGTGCCAGCAGCTTAGCGCTGAAACCCTACAATGAGCAGTTCTTC. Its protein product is CASSLALKPYNEQFF.

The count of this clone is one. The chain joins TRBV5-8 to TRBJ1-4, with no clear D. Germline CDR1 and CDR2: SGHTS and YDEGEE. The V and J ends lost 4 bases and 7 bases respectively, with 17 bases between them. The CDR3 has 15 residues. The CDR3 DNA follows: TGTGCCAGCAGCAGGGATCAGGTCGCGTTTGAAAAACTGTTTTTT. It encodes CASSRDQVAFEKLFF.

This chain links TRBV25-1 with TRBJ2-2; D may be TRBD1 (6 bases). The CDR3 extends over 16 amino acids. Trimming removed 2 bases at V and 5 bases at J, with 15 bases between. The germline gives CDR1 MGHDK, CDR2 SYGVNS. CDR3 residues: CASSEPAGTTTGELFF. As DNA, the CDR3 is TGTGCCAGCAGTGAACCTGCCGGGACAACAACCGGGGAGCTGTTTTTT.

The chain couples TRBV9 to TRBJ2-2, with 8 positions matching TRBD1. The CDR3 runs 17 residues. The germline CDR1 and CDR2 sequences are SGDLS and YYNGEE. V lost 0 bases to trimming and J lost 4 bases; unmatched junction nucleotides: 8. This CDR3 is CASSVGGRGPSTGELFF. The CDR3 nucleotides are TGTGCCAGCAGCGTAGGAGGCAGGGGGCCGAGCACCGGGGAGCTGTTTTTT.

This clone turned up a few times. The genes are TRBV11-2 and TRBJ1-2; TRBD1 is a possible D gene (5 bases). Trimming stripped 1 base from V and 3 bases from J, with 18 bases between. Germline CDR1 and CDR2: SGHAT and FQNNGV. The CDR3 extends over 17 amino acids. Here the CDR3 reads CASSLGTGPRLHYGYTF. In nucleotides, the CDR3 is TGTGCCAGCAGCTTAGGAACAGGTCCCCGTCTCCACTATGGCTACACCTTC.

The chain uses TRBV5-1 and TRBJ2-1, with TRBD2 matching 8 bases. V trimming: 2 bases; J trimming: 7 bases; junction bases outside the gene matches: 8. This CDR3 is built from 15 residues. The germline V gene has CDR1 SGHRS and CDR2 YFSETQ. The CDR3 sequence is CASSFESGGPNEQFF. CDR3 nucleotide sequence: TGCGCCAGCAGCTTCGAGTCGGGAGGGCCTAATGAGCAGTTCTTC.

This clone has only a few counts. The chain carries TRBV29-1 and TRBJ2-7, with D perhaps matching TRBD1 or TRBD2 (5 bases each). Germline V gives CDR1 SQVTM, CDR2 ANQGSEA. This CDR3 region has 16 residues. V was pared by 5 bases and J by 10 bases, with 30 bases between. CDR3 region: CSVSLAPNTALGDQYF. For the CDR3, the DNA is TGCAGCGTTAGTCTGGCCCCAAACACGGCTCTCGGGGACCAGTACTTC.

The CDR3, as DNA: TGTGCCAGCAGTTTACAGGGTGAGGGTGGCTACACCTTC. Amino acids: CASSLQGEGGYTF. The rearrangement joins TRBV27 to TRBJ1-2; perhaps TRBD1 as D (5 bases). The CDR3 spans 13 residues. V was cut by 2 bases and J by 7 bases, with 11 bases left in between. Germline V gene sequence: CDR1 MNHEY, CDR2 SMNVEV (reference sequence).

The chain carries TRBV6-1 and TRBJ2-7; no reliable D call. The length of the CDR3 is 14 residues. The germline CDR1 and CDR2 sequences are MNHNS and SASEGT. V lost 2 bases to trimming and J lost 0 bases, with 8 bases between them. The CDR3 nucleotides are TGTGCCAGCAGTGAAATACAGAGCTCCTACGAGCAGTACTTC. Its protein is CASSEIQSSYEQYF.

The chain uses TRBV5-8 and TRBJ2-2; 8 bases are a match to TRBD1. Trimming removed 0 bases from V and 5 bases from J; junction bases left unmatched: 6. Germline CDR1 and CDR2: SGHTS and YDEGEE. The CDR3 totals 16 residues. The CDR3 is CASSLETGARTGELFF. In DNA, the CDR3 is TGTGCCAGCAGCTTGGAGACAGGGGCACGAACCGGGGAGCTGTTTTTT.

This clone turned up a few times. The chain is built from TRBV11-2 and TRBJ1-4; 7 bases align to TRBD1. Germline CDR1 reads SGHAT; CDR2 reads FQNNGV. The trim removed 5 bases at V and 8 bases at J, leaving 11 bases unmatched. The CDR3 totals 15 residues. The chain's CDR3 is CASSVRQGGSEKLFF. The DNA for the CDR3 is TGTGCCAGCAGCGTCAGACAGGGAGGTAGCGAAAAACTGTTTTTT. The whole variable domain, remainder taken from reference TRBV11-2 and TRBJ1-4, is EAGVAQSPRYKIIEKRQSVAFWCNPISGHATLYWYQQILGQGPKLLIQFQNNGVVDDSQLPKDRFSAERLKGVDSTLKIQPAKLEDSAVYLCASSVRQGGSEKLFFGSGTQLSVL.